This TCR beta chain was recorded in a study of CD8 T cells in Susac syndrome. Random hexamers were used to reverse transcribe the RNA input (roughly 0.5 to 1 ug). TCRdb re-called the immunoSEQ multiplex PCR reads through MiXCR, storing one row per CDR3 protein. Among 160,000 or so distinct CDR3 sequences listed, around 94% were seen once. The ends lost 0 bases at V and 5 bases at J; junction bases unmatched: 6. This CDR3 contains 15 residues. CDR1 and CDR2 (germline): SGHRS, YFSETQ. The V gene is TRBV5-1, the J gene TRBJ2-7; TRBD1 agrees at 9 bases. The clonotype comes from a human donor with multiple sclerosis. The sample comprised CD4+ T cells from PBMCs. The CDR3 loop reads CASSLARDRGDEQYF. The CDR3 DNA reads as TGCGCCAGCAGCTTGGCCCGAGACAGGGGGGACGAGCAGTACTTC.